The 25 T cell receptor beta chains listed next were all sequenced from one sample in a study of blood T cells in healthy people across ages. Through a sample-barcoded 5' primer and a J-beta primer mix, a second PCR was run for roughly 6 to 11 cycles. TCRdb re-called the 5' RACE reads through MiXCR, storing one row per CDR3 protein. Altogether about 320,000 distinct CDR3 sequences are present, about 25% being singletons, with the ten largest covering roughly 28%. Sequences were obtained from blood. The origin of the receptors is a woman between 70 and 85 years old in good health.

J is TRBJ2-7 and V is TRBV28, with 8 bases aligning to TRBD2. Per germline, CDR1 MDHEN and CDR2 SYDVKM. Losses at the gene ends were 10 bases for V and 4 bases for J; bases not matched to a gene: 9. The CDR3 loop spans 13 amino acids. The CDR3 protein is CATVTSGGYEQYF. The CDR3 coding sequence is TGTGCCACCGTCACTAGCGGAGGATACGAGCAGTACTTC. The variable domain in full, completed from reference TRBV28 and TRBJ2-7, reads DVKVTQSSRYLVKRTGEKVFLECVQDMDHENMFWYRQDPGLGLRLIYFSYDVKMKEKGDIPEGYSVSREKKERFSLILESASTNQTSMYLCATVTSGGYEQYFGPGTRLTVT.

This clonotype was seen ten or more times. The CDR3 nucleotides read TGTGCCAGCAGTTCCCCAAGGGACCGAGTCACCCAGTACTTC. Translated: CASSSPRDRVTQYF. The chain employs TRBV27 and TRBJ2-5; the D gene could be TRBD1 or TRBD2 (5 bases each). This CDR3 spans 14 amino acids. V lost 4 bases and J 8 bases, leaving 17 bases between the germline ends. Germline lookup yields CDR1 MNHEY and CDR2 SMNVEV (reference sequence).

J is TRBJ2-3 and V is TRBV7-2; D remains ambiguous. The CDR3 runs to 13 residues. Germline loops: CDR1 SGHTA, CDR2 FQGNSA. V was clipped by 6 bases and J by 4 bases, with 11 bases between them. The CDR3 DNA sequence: TGTGCCAGCAGTACCCCCGGCCCAGATACGCAGTATTTT. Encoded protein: CASSTPGPDTQYF.

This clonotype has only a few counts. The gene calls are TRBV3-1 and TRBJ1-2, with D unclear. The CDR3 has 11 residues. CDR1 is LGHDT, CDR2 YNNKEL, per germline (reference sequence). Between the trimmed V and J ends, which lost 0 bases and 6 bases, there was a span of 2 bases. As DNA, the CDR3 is TGTGCCAGCAGCCAAGATGATGGCTACACCTTC. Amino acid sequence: CASSQDDGYTF.

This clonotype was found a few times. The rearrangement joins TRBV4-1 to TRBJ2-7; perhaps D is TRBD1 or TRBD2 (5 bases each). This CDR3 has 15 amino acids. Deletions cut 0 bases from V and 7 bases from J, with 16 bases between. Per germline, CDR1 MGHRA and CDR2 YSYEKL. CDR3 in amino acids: CASSQDAGTLLEQYF. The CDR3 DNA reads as TGCGCCAGCAGCCAAGACGCAGGGACCCTCCTGGAGCAGTACTTC.

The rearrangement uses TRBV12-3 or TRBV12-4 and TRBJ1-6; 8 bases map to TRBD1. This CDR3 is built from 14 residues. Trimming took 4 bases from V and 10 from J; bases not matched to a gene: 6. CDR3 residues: CASSSGQDRSPLHF. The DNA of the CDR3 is TGTGCCAGCAGTTCGGGACAGGACCGGTCACCCCTCCACTTT.

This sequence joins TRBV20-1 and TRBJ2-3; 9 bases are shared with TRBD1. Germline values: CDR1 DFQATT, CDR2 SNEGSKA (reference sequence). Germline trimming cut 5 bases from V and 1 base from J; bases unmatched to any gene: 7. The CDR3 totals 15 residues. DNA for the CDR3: TGCAGTGCTCCGACAGGGGGGGCAGGCACAGATACGCAGTATTTT. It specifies CSAPTGGAGTDTQYF.

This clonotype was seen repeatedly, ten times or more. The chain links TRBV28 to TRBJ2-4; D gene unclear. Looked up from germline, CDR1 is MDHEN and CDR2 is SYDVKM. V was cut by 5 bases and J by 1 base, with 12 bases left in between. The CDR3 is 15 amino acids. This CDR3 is CASSLPMGAKNIQYF. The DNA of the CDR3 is TGTGCCAGCAGTCTTCCGATGGGTGCCAAAAACATTCAGTACTTC.

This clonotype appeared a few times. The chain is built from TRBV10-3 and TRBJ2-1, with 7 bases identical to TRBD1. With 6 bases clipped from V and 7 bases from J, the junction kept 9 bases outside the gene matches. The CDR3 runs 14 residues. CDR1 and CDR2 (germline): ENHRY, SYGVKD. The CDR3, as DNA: TGTGCCATCAGATCCGGGACAGACAAAAATGAGCAGTTCTTC. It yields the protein CAIRSGTDKNEQFF.

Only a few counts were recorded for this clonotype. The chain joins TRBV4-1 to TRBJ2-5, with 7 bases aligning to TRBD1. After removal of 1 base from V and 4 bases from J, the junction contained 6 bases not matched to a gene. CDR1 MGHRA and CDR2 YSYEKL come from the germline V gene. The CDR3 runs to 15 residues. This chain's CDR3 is CASSQGQGNRETQYF. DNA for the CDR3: TGCGCCAGCAGCCAAGGACAGGGAAATCGAGAGACCCAGTACTTC.

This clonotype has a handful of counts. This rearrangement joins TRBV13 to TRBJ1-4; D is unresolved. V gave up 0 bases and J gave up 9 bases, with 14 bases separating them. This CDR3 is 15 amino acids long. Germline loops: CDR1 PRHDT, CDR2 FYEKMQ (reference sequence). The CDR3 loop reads CASSLGGAVYKKLFF. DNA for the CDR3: TGTGCCAGCAGCTTAGGAGGAGCCGTCTATAAAAAACTGTTTTTT.

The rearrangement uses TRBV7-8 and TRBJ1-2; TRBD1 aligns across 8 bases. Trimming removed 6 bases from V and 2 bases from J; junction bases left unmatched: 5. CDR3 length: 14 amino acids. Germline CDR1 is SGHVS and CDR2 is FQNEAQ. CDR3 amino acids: CASREAGGNYGYTF. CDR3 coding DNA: TGTGCCAGCAGAGAGGCAGGGGGCAACTATGGCTACACCTTC.

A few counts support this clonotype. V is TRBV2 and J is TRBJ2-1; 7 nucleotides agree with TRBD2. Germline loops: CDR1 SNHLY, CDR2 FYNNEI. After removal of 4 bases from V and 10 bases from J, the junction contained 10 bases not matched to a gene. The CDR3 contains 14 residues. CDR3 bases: TGTGCCAGCAGTGTGGCCGGGCGGGAGAGAGAGCAGTTCTTC. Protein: CASSVAGREREQFF.

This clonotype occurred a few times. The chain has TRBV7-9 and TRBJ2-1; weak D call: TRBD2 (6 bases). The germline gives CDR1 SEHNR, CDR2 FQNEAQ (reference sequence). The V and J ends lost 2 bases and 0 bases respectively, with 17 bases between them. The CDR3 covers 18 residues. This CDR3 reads CASSLLGRRASSYNEQFF. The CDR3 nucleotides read TGTGCCAGCAGCTTATTGGGGAGGCGGGCCAGCTCCTACAATGAGCAGTTCTTC. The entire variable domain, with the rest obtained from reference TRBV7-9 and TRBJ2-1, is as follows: DTGVSQNPRHKITKRGQNVTFRCDPISEHNRLYWYRQTLGQGPEFLTYFQNEAQLEKSRLLSDRFSAERPKGSFSTLEIQRTEQGDSAMYLCASSLLGRRASSYNEQFFGPGTRLTVL.

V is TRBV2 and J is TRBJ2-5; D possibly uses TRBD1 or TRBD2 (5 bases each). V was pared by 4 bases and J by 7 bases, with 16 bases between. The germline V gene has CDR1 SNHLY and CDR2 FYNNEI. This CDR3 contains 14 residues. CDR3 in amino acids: CASSVGDGDSTQYF. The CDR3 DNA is TGTGCCAGCAGTGTGGGGGACGGTGATTCGACCCAGTACTTC.

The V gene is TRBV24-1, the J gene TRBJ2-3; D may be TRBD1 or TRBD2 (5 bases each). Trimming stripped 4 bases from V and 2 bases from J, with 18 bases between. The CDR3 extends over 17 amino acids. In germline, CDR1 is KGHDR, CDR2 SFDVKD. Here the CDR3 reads CATSENRGALVTDTQYF. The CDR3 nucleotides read TGTGCCACCAGTGAGAATCGGGGCGCCCTCGTCACAGATACGCAGTATTTT.

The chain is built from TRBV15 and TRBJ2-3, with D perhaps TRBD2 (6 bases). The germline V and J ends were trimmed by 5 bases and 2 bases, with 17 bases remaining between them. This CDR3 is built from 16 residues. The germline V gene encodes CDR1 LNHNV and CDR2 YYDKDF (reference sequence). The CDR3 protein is CATSYWGDQNTDTQYF. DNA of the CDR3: TGTGCCACCAGCTACTGGGGGGACCAAAACACAGATACGCAGTATTTT.

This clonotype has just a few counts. In DNA form, the CDR3 reads TGCGCCAGCAGCCAAGAGGGTCGGTGGGAAGAGACCCAGTACTTC. This translates into CASSQEGRWEETQYF. J is TRBJ2-5 and V is TRBV4-3; D unclear. The ends were cut back, 0 bases at V and 3 bases at J, with 11 bases in the middle. The CDR3 extends over 15 amino acids. Germline assignment: CDR1 LGHNA and CDR2 YSLEER.

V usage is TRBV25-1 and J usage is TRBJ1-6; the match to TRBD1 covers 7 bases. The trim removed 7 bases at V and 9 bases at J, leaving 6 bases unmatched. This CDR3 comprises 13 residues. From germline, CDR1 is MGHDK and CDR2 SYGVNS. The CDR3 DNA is TGTGCCAGCAACGGCCAGGGGGGTTCACCCCTCCACTTT. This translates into CASNGQGGSPLHF.

The CDR3 region is CASSETDRRTTNEKLFF. CDR3 DNA: TGTGCCAGCAGTGAGACTGACAGGCGTACAACTAATGAAAAACTGTTTTTT. This sequence joins TRBV28 and TRBJ1-4, with a possible D match to TRBD1 (6 bases). The V gene's germline CDR1 is MDHEN and CDR2 SYDVKM. The CDR3 runs 17 residues. Trimming shortened V by 5 bases and J by 0 bases, and 16 bases separated the two germline ends.

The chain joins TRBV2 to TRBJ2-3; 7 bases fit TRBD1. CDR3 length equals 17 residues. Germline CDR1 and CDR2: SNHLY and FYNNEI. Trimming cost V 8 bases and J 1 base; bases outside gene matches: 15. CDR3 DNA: TGTGCCAGCGCTCACTCCCGGACAGGCCGGGGCACAGATACGCAGTATTTT. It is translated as CASAHSRTGRGTDTQYF. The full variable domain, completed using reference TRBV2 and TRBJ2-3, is EPEVTQTPSHQVTQMGQEVILRCVPISNHLYFYWYRQILGQKVEFLVSFYNNEISEKSEIFDDQFSVERPDGSNFTLKIRSTKLEDSAMYFCASAHSRTGRGTDTQYFGPGTRLTVL.

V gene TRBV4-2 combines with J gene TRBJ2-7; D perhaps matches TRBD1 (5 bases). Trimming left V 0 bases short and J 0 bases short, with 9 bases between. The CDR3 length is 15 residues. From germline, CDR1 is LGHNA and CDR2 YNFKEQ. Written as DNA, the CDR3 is TGTGCCAGCAGCCAAGATCCGACAGTCTCCTACGAGCAGTACTTC. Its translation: CASSQDPTVSYEQYF.

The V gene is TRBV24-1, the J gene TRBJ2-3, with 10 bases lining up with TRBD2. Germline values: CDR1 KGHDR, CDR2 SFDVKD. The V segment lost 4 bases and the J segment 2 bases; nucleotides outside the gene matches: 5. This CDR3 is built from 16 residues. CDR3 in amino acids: CATSDPAGGITDTQYF. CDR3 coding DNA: TGTGCCACCAGTGACCCAGCGGGAGGGATCACAGATACGCAGTATTTT.

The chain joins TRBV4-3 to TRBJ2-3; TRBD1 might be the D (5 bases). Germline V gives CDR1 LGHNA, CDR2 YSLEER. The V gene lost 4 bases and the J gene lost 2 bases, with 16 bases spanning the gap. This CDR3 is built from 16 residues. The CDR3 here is CASSPRATVYTDTQYF. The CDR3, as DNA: TGCGCCAGCAGCCCCCGGGCGACAGTTTACACAGATACGCAGTATTTT.

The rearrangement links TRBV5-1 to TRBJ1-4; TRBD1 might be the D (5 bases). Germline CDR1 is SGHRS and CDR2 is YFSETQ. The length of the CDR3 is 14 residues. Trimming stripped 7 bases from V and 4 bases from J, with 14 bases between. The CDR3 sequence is CASGRGGDNEKLFF. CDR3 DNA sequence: TGCGCCAGCGGTCGGGGAGGGGATAATGAAAAACTGTTTTTT.